This section outlines one TCR beta chain sequence together with its context. With a much larger clone just one base away, this may be a read error. Regions amplified from RNA transcripts were the TCR beta CDR3 regions. HTBI primers were employed in a first-round RT-PCR of the TCR CDR3. TCRdb analysed the multiplex PCR reads with MiXCR anew, one entry per CDR3 protein. The table has 400,000 or so distinct CDR3 sequences, 12% to 15% seen once. This sample was taken from a study of T cells in Graves' hyperthyroidism and ophthalmopathy. Isolation of PBMCs was performed on about 9.9 ml fresh peripheral blood. Looked up from germline, CDR1 is MDHEN and CDR2 is SYDVKM. The CDR3 totals 16 residues. The V gene lost 6 bases and the J gene lost 3 bases, with 20 bases spanning the gap.

The sample was blood. V usage is TRBV28 and J usage is TRBJ1-2; D is perhaps TRBD1 (6 bases). The TCR sequence derives from an older woman with Graves' ophthalmopathy. The DNA of the CDR3 is TGTGCCAGCAGCTCCCCCGGGTGGGAGGGGGACTATGGCTACACCTTC. Encoded protein: CASSSPGWEGDYGYTF.